This T cell receptor (beta chain) comes out of a study of control samples from healthy donors and cancer patients. Profiling relied on immunoSEQ multiplex PCR, and the TCRdb table lists in-frame clones only, not all of them. There are about 95,000 clones in the sample; about 85% occur only once, and roughly an eighth lies in the top ten. Per germline, CDR1 MNHEY and CDR2 SVGAGI. V gave up 6 bases and J gave up 2 bases, with 13 bases separating them. This CDR3 comprises 14 residues. The rearrangement links TRBV6-5 to TRBJ1-2; D might be TRBD1 (6 bases). Specimen: blood. This sequence was found in a woman in her 70s in good health. DNA for the CDR3: TGTGCCAGCAGCTCCCTACAGGGAAACTATGGCTACACCTTC. It yields the protein CASSSLQGNYGYTF.